This T cell receptor beta chain was recorded in a study of spatial heterogeneity in lung cancer. In the study overall: Detection consistently captured more beta-chain sequences than alpha-chain sequences. Study results and limitations: The study found ubiquitous expanded tumor TCRs in blood more at resection than follow-up.

This sample's time point: sample taken at primary tumor resection. The sequenced material consisted of unsorted whole RNA from tumor, nontumor lung or frozen PBMC. Patients with untreated early-stage non-small cell lung cancer, numbering 55 to 80, were the donors. The presence of a unique molecular identifier marked each TCR cDNA molecule. TCRdb processed the 5' RACE reads anew with MiXCR; each CDR3 protein has one entry. This table has tens of thousands of distinct CDR3 sequences, about 14% appearing once. The CDR3 totals 15 residues. CDR1 and CDR2 (germline): DFQATT, SNEGSKA (reference sequence). V gave up 0 bases and J gave up 3 bases, with 15 bases separating them. This clonotype has ten or more counts. Its antigen is undetermined.

The gene calls are TRBV20-1 and TRBJ2-7; perhaps TRBD2 as D (6 bases). The TCR comes from a male donor with early-stage non-small cell lung cancer. Sequenced material: PBMCs, taken at surgery. This CDR3 is CSARDVKRANYEQYF. CDR3 nucleotides: TGCAGTGCTAGAGACGTCAAGCGGGCGAACTACGAGCAGTACTTC.